Included here is one T cell receptor (beta chain) sequence, with context. Its antigen remains unknown. This sample is drawn from a study of vaccination effects on CD4 cells after COVID-19. The V and J ends lost 5 bases and 5 bases respectively, with 12 bases between them. The CDR3 contains 13 residues. The germline V gene encodes CDR1 SGHTA and CDR2 FQGTGA. ViraFEST expansion of antigen-specific CD4+ T cells with viral peptide pools preceded sequencing. Subsequent to a culture period of under 11 days, CD4+ T cells were isolated. Either the BNT162b2 or mRNA-1273 vaccine was given to participants in two doses. Method: immunoSEQ multiplex PCR; TCRdb's copy keeps in-frame clones and lacks some. The repertoire holds some 25,000 clones, with 77% as singletons.

The sequence came from a human donor who received a COVID-19 vaccine. The sequencing used CD4+ T cells from PBMCs cultured with HCoV-NL63 spike peptides, collected after COVID-19 vaccination. V gene TRBV7-3 combines with J gene TRBJ1-1; TRBD1 is a possible D gene (6 bases). The DNA for the CDR3 is TGTGCCAGCAGCCTCACAGGGAAGACTGAAGCTTTCTTT. Protein sequence: CASSLTGKTEAFF.